The source of this TCR beta chain is a study of T-cell memory formation after mild COVID-19. The CDR3 is 14 amino acids. V lost 4 bases and J 8 bases, leaving 12 bases between the germline ends. Germline V CDR1 and CDR2: SGHVS, FQNEAQ. A 5'RACE reaction primed in the constant segment made cDNA libraries of TCR alpha and TCR beta, and these carried sample barcodes and UMIs. TCRdb re-derived calls from the 5' RACE reads in MiXCR, one entry per CDR3 protein. This table holds about 320,000 distinct CDR3 sequences, more than 13% found once. The source material was PBMCs or a T cell subset sorted from them (not recorded which). This chain joins TRBV7-8 and TRBJ1-6, with D tentatively TRBD1 (5 bases). The sequence came from a man younger than 35 who had mild COVID-19 (a few samples of this study predate the infection). Cell type and time point are not known. CDR3: CASSSGGDDSPLHF. CDR3 sequence (DNA): TGTGCCAGCAGCTCGGGGGGTGACGATTCACCCCTCCACTTT.